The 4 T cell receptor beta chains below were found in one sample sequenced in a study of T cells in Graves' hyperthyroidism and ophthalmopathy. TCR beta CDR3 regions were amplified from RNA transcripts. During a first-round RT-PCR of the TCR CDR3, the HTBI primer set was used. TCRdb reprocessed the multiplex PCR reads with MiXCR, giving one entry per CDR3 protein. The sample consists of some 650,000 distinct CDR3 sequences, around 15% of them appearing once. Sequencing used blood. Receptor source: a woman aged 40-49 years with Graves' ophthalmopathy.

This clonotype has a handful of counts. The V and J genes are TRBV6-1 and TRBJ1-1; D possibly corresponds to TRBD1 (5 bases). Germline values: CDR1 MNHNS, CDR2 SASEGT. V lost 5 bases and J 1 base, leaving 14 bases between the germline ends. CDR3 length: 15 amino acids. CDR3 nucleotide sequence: TGTGCCAGCAGTAATCCCGGGCAGGGGAACACTGAAGCTTTCTTT. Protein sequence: CASSNPGQGNTEAFF.

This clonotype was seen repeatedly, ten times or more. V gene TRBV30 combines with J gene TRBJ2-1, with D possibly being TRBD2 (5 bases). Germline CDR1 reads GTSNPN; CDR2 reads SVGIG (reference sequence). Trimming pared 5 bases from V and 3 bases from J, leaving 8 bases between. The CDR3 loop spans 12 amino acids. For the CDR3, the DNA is TGTGCCTGGGCTAGCAACTACAATGAGCAGTTCTTC. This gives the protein CAWASNYNEQFF.

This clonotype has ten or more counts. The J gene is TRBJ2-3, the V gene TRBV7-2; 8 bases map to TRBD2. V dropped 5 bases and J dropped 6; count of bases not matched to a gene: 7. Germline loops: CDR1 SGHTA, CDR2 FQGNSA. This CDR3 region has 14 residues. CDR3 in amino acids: CASSPGLASDTQYF. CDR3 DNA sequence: TGTGCCAGCAGCCCTGGACTAGCTTCGGATACGCAGTATTTT.

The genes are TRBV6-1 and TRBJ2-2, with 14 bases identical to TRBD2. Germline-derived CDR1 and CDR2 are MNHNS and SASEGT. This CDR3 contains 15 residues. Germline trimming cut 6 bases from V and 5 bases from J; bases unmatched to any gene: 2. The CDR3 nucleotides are TGTGCCAGCAGCCGGACTAGCGGGAGGACCGGGGAGCTGTTTTTT. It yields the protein CASSRTSGRTGELFF.